This T cell receptor beta chain was recovered during a study of OX40 agonist ivuxolimab in advanced cancers. Background on the study: Two cutaneous melanoma patients and one hepatocellular carcinoma patient, three in all, had partial responses.

Study-wide results and limits: In CD8+ T cells, expanded clones were on average more numerous than in CD4+.

Details on this clone: Its antigen is unknown.

TCRdb keeps only in-frame clones here, not all; method: immunoSEQ multiplex PCR. The repertoire holds more than 50,000 clones, with about 91% as singletons. The source was CD4+ or CD8+ T cells sorted from blood, collected in a trial of the OX40 agonist ivuxolimab. This TCR derives from an adult with an advanced solid tumor such as melanoma, head and neck, liver or kidney cancer.

In DNA, the CDR3 is TGTGCCAGCAGCTTACCCCTAGCGGGAGGGGAGCTGTTTTTT. Amino acids: CASSLPLAGGELFF. This chain joins TRBV7-9 and TRBJ2-2, with TRBD2 matching 9 bases. CDR1 is SEHNR, CDR2 FQNEAQ, per germline (reference sequence). V trimming: 2 bases; J trimming: 8 bases; junction bases outside the gene matches: 3. This CDR3 spans 14 amino acids.